This TCR beta chain was sequenced in a study of CD8 T cells in Susac syndrome. Study-wide results and caveats: As the study acknowledged, the number of individuals in its TCR sequencing and HLA analysis was relatively small.

Random hexamers were used to reverse transcribe the RNA input (about 0.5 to 1 ug). Multiplex immunoSEQ PCR targeted 54 Vbeta and 13 Jbeta TCR beta segments. TCRdb reprocessed the immunoSEQ multiplex PCR reads with MiXCR, giving one entry per CDR3 protein. The repertoire holds 210,000 or so distinct CDR3 sequences, with about 94% as singletons. In the case of this clonotype: Its antigen remains unknown.

This CDR3 region has 14 residues. Trimming stripped 3 bases from V and 9 bases from J, with 12 bases between. Germline V lookup: CDR1 MRHNA, CDR2 SNTAGT. The rearrangement uses TRBV6-4 and TRBJ1-6; D remains unclear. What was sequenced was CD4+ T cells from PBMCs. This receptor was identified in a human donor with Susac syndrome. Written as DNA, the CDR3 is TGTGCCAGCAGTGAAGCAGGCCGGGGTTCACCCCTCCACTTT. This sequence encodes CASSEAGRGSPLHF.